These T cell receptor beta chains were read from a single sample in a study of radiation and T cells in renal cell carcinoma. TCRdb's copy holds only in-frame clones and misses some; the assay was immunoSEQ multiplex PCR. This sample carries 120,000 or so clones, about 81% of them seen once, and the ten largest clones take 5% to 6.5%. The sequences come from blood, collected from a patient whose treatment included radiotherapy and nephrectomy. The receptor source for this set is a man in his forties or fifties with renal cell carcinoma. Each CDR3 is given with its conserved first and last residue. D genes are given only for firm matches. A clone size is listed for some rows: how often the clone was seen (once, few, many), or a class if it is expanded.

d_gene: .; abundance: few; v_gene: TRBV5-6; j_gene: TRBJ1-2; CDR3nt: TGTGCCAGCAGCTTGAACAGGGTGGTCTATGGCTACACCTTC; CDR3aa: CASSLNRVVYGYTF
d_gene: TRBD2; abundance: .; v_gene: TRBV2; j_gene: TRBJ2-5; CDR3nt: TGTGCCAGCAGTAACGGGGGGTCCACTATCCCCCAGTACTTC; CDR3aa: CASSNGGSTIPQYF
d_gene: .; abundance: .; v_gene: TRBV11-3; j_gene: TRBJ1-5; CDR3nt: TGTGCCAGCAGCCCTCGCAGCAGGCCGGAATCTTATAGCAATCAGCCCCAGCATTTT; CDR3aa: CASSPRSRPESYSNQPQHF
d_gene: .; abundance: .; v_gene: TRBV6-1; j_gene: TRBJ2-3; CDR3nt: TGTGCCAGCAGTGCGAAGCAAGTCGACACAGATACGCAGTATTTT; CDR3aa: CASSAKQVDTDTQYF
d_gene: TRBD2; abundance: .; v_gene: TRBV28; j_gene: TRBJ2-2; CDR3nt: TGTGCCAGCAGTTTATGGTCCGTCTGGACTAGCGGGACCACCGGGGAGCTGTTTTTT; CDR3aa: CASSLWSVWTSGTTGELFF
d_gene: TRBD1; abundance: .; v_gene: TRBV4-3; j_gene: TRBJ1-2; CDR3nt: TGCGCCAGCAGCCAAGATGAGGGACAGGGGTCGAACTATGGCTACACCTTC; CDR3aa: CASSQDEGQGSNYGYTF
d_gene: .; abundance: .; v_gene: TRBV5-1; j_gene: TRBJ1-6; CDR3nt: TGCGCCAGCAGCTTACAGGGTCGTGATTCACCCCTCCACTTT; CDR3aa: CASSLQGRDSPLHF
d_gene: TRBD1; abundance: .; v_gene: TRBV19; j_gene: TRBJ1-5; CDR3nt: TGTGCCAGTAGTATAAGGGGGGACAGAAATAGCAATCAGCCCCAGCATTTT; CDR3aa: CASSIRGDRNSNQPQHF
d_gene: .; abundance: .; v_gene: TRBV11-2; j_gene: TRBJ2-5; CDR3nt: TGTGCCAGCAGCTTCAACCAGGGGTTGGAGACCCAGTACTTC; CDR3aa: CASSFNQGLETQYF
d_gene: .; abundance: once; v_gene: TRBV4-3; j_gene: TRBJ1-2; CDR3nt: TGCGCCAGCAGCCAAGAGGGGGGCTTGGACTATGGCTACACCTTC; CDR3aa: CASSQEGGLDYGYTF
d_gene: TRBD1; abundance: .; v_gene: TRBV18; j_gene: TRBJ2-7; CDR3nt: TGTGCCAGCTCCCCCTCCCTTGGGACAGGGGCGGCCGAGCAGTACTTC; CDR3aa: CASSPSLGTGAAEQYF
d_gene: .; abundance: .; v_gene: TRBV18; j_gene: TRBJ1-5; CDR3nt: TGTGCCAGCTCACCAGGGGGGCGCGGTGGCAATCAGCCCCAGCATTTT; CDR3aa: CASSPGGRGGNQPQHF
d_gene: .; abundance: few; v_gene: TRBV9; j_gene: TRBJ1-3; CDR3nt: TGTGCCAGCAGCGTAGATACGGACTCTGGAAACACCATATATTTT; CDR3aa: CASSVDTDSGNTIYF
d_gene: .; abundance: .; v_gene: TRBV11-1; j_gene: TRBJ1-2; CDR3nt: TGTGCCAGCAGCTTGGGCAGGAGCTATGGCTACACCTTC; CDR3aa: CASSLGRSYGYTF
d_gene: .; abundance: .; v_gene: TRBV27; j_gene: TRBJ2-7; CDR3nt: TGTGCCAGCAGTTTAATGGCACCGTATAGGGAGCAGTACTTC; CDR3aa: CASSLMAPYREQYF
d_gene: .; abundance: few; v_gene: TRBV9; j_gene: TRBJ2-1; CDR3nt: TGTGCCAGCAGCGTACTTGATCGGGGTTTCAATGAGCAGTTCTTC; CDR3aa: CASSVLDRGFNEQFF
d_gene: .; abundance: .; v_gene: TRBV27; j_gene: TRBJ2-2; CDR3nt: TGTGCCAGCAAACAGGGCTTCGGGAACACCGGGGAGCTGTTTTTT; CDR3aa: CASKQGFGNTGELFF
d_gene: .; abundance: few; v_gene: TRBV9; j_gene: TRBJ1-6; CDR3nt: TGTGCCAGCAGTGGTGCCTGGAATTCACCCCTCCACTTT; CDR3aa: CASSGAWNSPLHF
d_gene: TRBD1; abundance: .; v_gene: TRBV12-5; j_gene: TRBJ1-1; CDR3nt: TGTGCTAGTGGAGCCCTCGGGACAGGGGGGACGGGGACTGAAGCTTTCTTT; CDR3aa: CASGALGTGGTGTEAFF
d_gene: TRBD1; abundance: .; v_gene: TRBV7-2; j_gene: TRBJ1-2; CDR3nt: TGTGCCAGCAGCTTGCGACAGGGGGCGCGGGCTGGCTACACCTTC; CDR3aa: CASSLRQGARAGYTF
d_gene: .; abundance: once; v_gene: TRBV2; j_gene: TRBJ2-3; CDR3nt: TGTGCCAGCAGGGGGGAACCCGATACGCAGTATTTT; CDR3aa: CASRGEPDTQYF
d_gene: .; abundance: .; v_gene: TRBV2; j_gene: TRBJ2-1; CDR3nt: TGTGCCAGCAGTGTTGAAGTCTACAATGAGCAGTTCTTC; CDR3aa: CASSVEVYNEQFF
d_gene: .; abundance: once; v_gene: TRBV28; j_gene: TRBJ1-5; CDR3nt: TGTGCCAGCAGTTCCCCCCCCCACAATCAGCCCCAGCATTTT; CDR3aa: CASSSPPHNQPQHF
d_gene: TRBD1; abundance: .; v_gene: TRBV6-6; j_gene: TRBJ1-5; CDR3nt: TGTGCCAGCACGTCCGGACAGGTCGATCAGCCCCAGCATTTT; CDR3aa: CASTSGQVDQPQHF
d_gene: TRBD1; abundance: .; v_gene: TRBV27; j_gene: TRBJ1-4; CDR3nt: TGTGCCAGCAGTACCAGGACAGGCGGTTCTGAAAAACTGTTTTTT; CDR3aa: CASSTRTGGSEKLFF
d_gene: TRBD1; abundance: once; v_gene: TRBV7-2; j_gene: TRBJ2-5; CDR3nt: TGTGCCAGCAGCTTGGGACAGGTGAATGCAGAGACCCAGTACTTC; CDR3aa: CASSLGQVNAETQYF
d_gene: .; abundance: .; v_gene: TRBV6-1; j_gene: TRBJ1-3; CDR3nt: TGTGCCAGCAGTGACACCCGGCTCGACAGCTCTGGAAACACCATATATTTT; CDR3aa: CASSDTRLDSSGNTIYF
d_gene: .; abundance: .; v_gene: TRBV6-5; j_gene: TRBJ1-2; CDR3nt: TGTGCCAGCAGTTACTTGGCAGGTGGGCTCAGCGGCTACACCTTC; CDR3aa: CASSYLAGGLSGYTF
d_gene: TRBD1; abundance: once; v_gene: TRBV29-1; j_gene: TRBJ2-1; CDR3nt: TGCAGCGTCCGCCTTTTAAACAGGGGGGATGAGCAGTTCTTC; CDR3aa: CSVRLLNRGDEQFF
d_gene: TRBD2; abundance: .; v_gene: TRBV19; j_gene: TRBJ2-4; CDR3nt: TGTGCCAGTAGTATGAGGACTAGCGGGCCCCAAAACATTCAGTACTTC; CDR3aa: CASSMRTSGPQNIQYF
d_gene: TRBD2; abundance: .; v_gene: TRBV13; j_gene: TRBJ2-5; CDR3nt: TGTGCCAGCAGCCGCCTCAGAGGGGCTAGCGGGGGGGAGGAGACCCAGTACTTC; CDR3aa: CASSRLRGASGGEETQYF
d_gene: .; abundance: .; v_gene: TRBV5-1; j_gene: TRBJ2-5; CDR3nt: TGCGCCAGCAGCTTGGCCAAATTTCAAGAGACCCAGTACTTC; CDR3aa: CASSLAKFQETQYF
d_gene: .; abundance: few; v_gene: TRBV5-6; j_gene: TRBJ2-5; CDR3nt: TGTGCCAGCAGCTTGGCCGGGGGGCAGGAGACCCAGTACTTC; CDR3aa: CASSLAGGQETQYF